This T cell receptor (beta chain) stems from a study of beta chain features in type 1 diabetes. The CDR3 extends over 12 amino acids. Germline assignment: CDR1 SNHLY and CDR2 FYNNEI. Staining for CD45RO/CCR7/CD25/CD127/CD95/CD27 allowed sorting of CD4+ naive, central memory, regulatory and stem cell-like memory cells. This clone has just a few counts. One end of the junction fails to match germline, which may point to a read error. Investigators reverse transcribed all isolated RNA, so they sequenced expressed TCRB transcripts. The repertoire was sequenced with immunoSEQ multiplex PCR; TCRdb's copy has only in-frame clones and lacks some. Of 200,000 to 250,000 clones in the sample, 9.6% were seen once.

The origin of this receptor is a woman aged 18 to 35 in good health. The specimen was naive CD4+ T cells from blood. The gene calls are TRBV2 and TRBJ1-2; D is unresolved. Here the CDR3 reads CASSIRVGPLAF. For the CDR3, the DNA is TGTGCCAGCAGTATCCGGGTTGGCCCTCTAGCCTTC.